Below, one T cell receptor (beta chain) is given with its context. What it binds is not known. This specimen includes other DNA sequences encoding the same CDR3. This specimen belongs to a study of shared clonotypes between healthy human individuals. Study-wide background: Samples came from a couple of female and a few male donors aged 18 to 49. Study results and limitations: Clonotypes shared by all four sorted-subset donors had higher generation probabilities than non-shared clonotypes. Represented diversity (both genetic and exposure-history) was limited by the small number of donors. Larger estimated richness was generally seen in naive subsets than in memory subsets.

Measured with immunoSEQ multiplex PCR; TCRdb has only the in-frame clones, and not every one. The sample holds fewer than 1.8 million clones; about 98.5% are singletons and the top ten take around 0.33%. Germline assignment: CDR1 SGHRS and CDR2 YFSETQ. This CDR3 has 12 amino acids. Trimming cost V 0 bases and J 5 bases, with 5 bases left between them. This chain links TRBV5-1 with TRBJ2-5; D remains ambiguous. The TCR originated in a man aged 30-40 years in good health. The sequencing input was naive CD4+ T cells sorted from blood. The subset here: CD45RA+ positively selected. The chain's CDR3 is CASSLDVETQYF. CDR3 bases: TGCGCCAGCAGCTTGGACGTGGAGACCCAGTACTTC.